The 20 T cell receptor beta chains below were found in one sample sequenced in a study of early T cells in non-severe SARS-CoV-2 infection. Via MiXCR, TCRdb re-called the 5' RACE reads, giving one row per CDR3 protein. The table lists about 80,000 distinct CDR3 sequences, less than 15% of them singletons. Sequencing was performed on whole blood, taken at baseline. Receptors originate from an adult who was a healthcare worker with PCR-confirmed SARS-CoV-2 infection or an uninfected control (not recorded which). The donor label of this sample is uncertain.

In this sample, this clonotype turned up many times. CDR3: CASSLGAEAFF. The CDR3 DNA is TGTGCCAGCAGCTTGGGGGCTGAAGCTTTCTTT. This rearrangement joins TRBV11-2 to TRBJ1-1, with D possibly matching TRBD1 (5 bases). Trimming removed 3 bases from V and 6 bases from J, with 5 bases in between. The length of the CDR3 is 11 residues. CDR1 and CDR2 from the germline V gene are SGHAT and FQNNGV.

The chain joins TRBV7-8 to TRBJ1-1, with a weak D call TRBD1 (6 bases). Per germline, CDR1 SGHVS and CDR2 FQNEAQ. Trimming stripped 3 bases from V and 2 bases from J, with 10 bases between. This CDR3 is built from 14 residues. The CDR3 bases are TGTGCCAGCAGCTTTAGGACAGATAACACTGAAGCTTTCTTT. As protein: CASSFRTDNTEAFF. The entire variable domain, with the rest obtained from reference TRBV7-8 and TRBJ1-1, is as follows: GAGVSQSPRYKVAKRGQDVALRCDPISGHVSLFWYQQALGQGPEFLTYFQNEAQLDKSGLPSDRFFAERPEGSVSTLKIQRTQQEDSAVYLCASSFRTDNTEAFFGQGTRLTVV.

The V gene is TRBV5-6, the J gene TRBJ2-1; D possibly matches TRBD1 or TRBD2 (5 bases each). The CDR3 has 14 residues. Trimming removed 2 bases at V and 6 bases at J, with 12 bases between. Germline V gene data show CDR1 as SGHDT and CDR2 as YYEEEE. CDR3 bases: TGTGCCAGCAGCTTAGGGACCTTCCTCAATGAGCAGTTCTTC. Translation gives CASSLGTFLNEQFF.

This rearrangement joins TRBV5-4 to TRBJ2-3; D is perhaps TRBD2 (6 bases). V lost 2 bases to trimming and J lost 4 bases, with 11 bases between them. Looked up from germline, CDR1 is SGHNT and CDR2 is YYREEE (reference sequence). This CDR3 spans 14 amino acids. The CDR3 coding sequence is TGTGCCAGCAGCTTTATGACTAGATCAGATACGCAGTATTTT. Its protein product is CASSFMTRSDTQYF. Full variable domain (remainder filled in from reference TRBV5-4 and TRBJ2-3): ETGVTQSPTHLIKTRGQQVTLRCSSQSGHNTVSWYQQALGQGPQFIFQYYREEENGRGNFPPRFSGLQFPNYSSELNVNALELDDSALYLCASSFMTRSDTQYFGPGTRLTVL.

This clonotype was counted between two and nine times. The rearrangement uses TRBV4-1 and TRBJ2-1; 16 bases map to TRBD2. The germline V gene has CDR1 MGHRA and CDR2 YSYEKL. V shed 3 bases, J shed 12 bases, and the junction held 5 bases outside the gene matches. This CDR3 comprises 15 residues. The CDR3 spells CASSQGLAGGLVQFF. CDR3 in DNA: TGCGCCAGCAGCCAGGGACTAGCGGGGGGGCTTGTGCAGTTCTTC.

There are many counts of this clonotype. The chain combines TRBV5-4 with TRBJ1-2, with D perhaps TRBD1 (5 bases). Germline CDR1 reads SGHNT; CDR2 reads YYREEE (reference sequence). The germline V and J ends were trimmed by 5 bases and 4 bases, with 12 bases remaining between them. The CDR3 length is 13 residues. The CDR3, as DNA: TGTGCCAGCAGTACAGGATTCCCCTATGGCTACACCTTC. Protein product: CASSTGFPYGYTF.

This clonotype was counted at least ten times. This chain links TRBV7-9 with TRBJ2-2; 8 positions match TRBD2. This CDR3 is built from 17 residues. The germline gives CDR1 SEHNR, CDR2 FQNEAQ (reference sequence). The junction had 14 bases not matched to a gene; V was cut back by 5 bases and J by 6 bases. In nucleotides, the CDR3 is TGTGCCAGCAGCCCCCTAGCGGGTTTAAGTCCCGCCGGGGAGCTGTTTTTT. The encoded protein is CASSPLAGLSPAGELFF.

This clonotype was counted between two and nine times. CDR3 sequence reads: CSALSNTGGETQYF. Written as DNA, the CDR3 is TGCAGTGCCCTATCAAATACGGGGGGGGAGACCCAGTACTTC. The chain has TRBV20-1 and TRBJ2-5; TRBD2 matches at 8 bases. V dropped 6 bases and J dropped 5; count of bases not matched to a gene: 11. Looked up from germline, CDR1 is DFQATT and CDR2 is SNEGSKA (reference sequence). This CDR3 has 14 residues.

This clonotype was seen ten or more times. The gene calls are TRBV5-4 and TRBJ1-2; D is unclear. The CDR3 contains 12 residues. The ends were cut back, 4 bases at V and 4 bases at J, with 8 bases in the middle. The germline V gene has CDR1 SGHNT and CDR2 YYREEE (reference sequence). The CDR3 region is CASSPNGYGYTF. The CDR3, as DNA: TGTGCCAGCAGCCCCAACGGCTATGGCTACACCTTC.

This clonotype came up a few times. The chain has TRBV5-1 and TRBJ2-1; 9 bases are a match to TRBD2. Per the germline V gene, CDR1 is SGHRS and CDR2 is YFSETQ. The CDR3 length is 18 residues. With 6 bases clipped from V and 7 bases from J, the junction kept 20 bases outside the gene matches. The CDR3 is CASTTKGASGAQGNEQFF. For the CDR3, the DNA is TGCGCCAGCACCACCAAGGGGGCTAGCGGGGCCCAGGGGAATGAGCAGTTCTTC. Combining the CDR3 with reference TRBV5-1 and TRBJ2-1 gives the whole variable domain KAGVTQTPRYLIKTRGQQVTLSCSPISGHRSVSWYQQTPGQGLQFLFEYFSETQRNKGNFPGRFSGRQFSNSRSEMNVSTLELGDSALYLCASTTKGASGAQGNEQFFGPGTRLTVL.

The chain recombines TRBV11-2 with TRBJ2-5; 10 bases line up with TRBD2. The CDR3 is 15 amino acids. CDR1 is SGHAT, CDR2 FQNNGV, per germline. J gave up 5 bases and V 5 bases, and 8 bases lay outside the gene matches. The CDR3 coding sequence is TGTGCCAGCAGCCCAAGCGGGGGGGCCTGGGAGACCCAGTACTTC. Residues: CASSPSGGAWETQYF.

Many counts were recorded for this clonotype. V usage is TRBV9 and J usage is TRBJ2-2, with a possible D match to TRBD2 (7 bases). The V gene's germline CDR1 is SGDLS and CDR2 YYNGEE. The CDR3 has 15 amino acids. Trimming removed 4 bases from V and 3 bases from J, with 13 bases in between. The CDR3 protein is CASSPGGRDTGELFF. CDR3 nucleotides: TGTGCCAGCAGCCCCGGGGGGCGGGACACCGGGGAGCTGTTTTTT.

This clonotype turned up a few times. The J gene is TRBJ2-3, the V gene TRBV2; 7 bases are a match to TRBD2. Germline trimming cut 11 bases from V and 14 bases from J; bases unmatched to any gene: 16. This CDR3 region has 12 residues. Germline values: CDR1 SNHLY, CDR2 FYNNEI. The CDR3 here is CAHKGQRGRMYF. Here the CDR3 DNA reads TGTGCCCATAAAGGCCAGCGGGGTAGAATGTATTTT. The full variable domain, completed using reference TRBV2 and TRBJ2-3, is EPEVTQTPSHQVTQMGQEVILRCVPISNHLYFYWYRQILGQKVEFLVSFYNNEISEKSEIFDDQFSVERPDGSNFTLKIRSTKLEDSAMYFCAHKGQRGRMYFGPGTRLTVL.

This clonotype was counted only a few times. The chain has TRBV7-3 and TRBJ2-1, with D tentatively TRBD2 (5 bases). The V gene lost 5 bases and the J gene lost 10 bases, with 12 bases spanning the gap. Looked up from germline, CDR1 is SGHTA and CDR2 is FQGTGA. The CDR3 is 12 residues long. DNA of the CDR3: TGTGCCAGCAGCAAGGAGGTAGAAGAGCAGTTCTTC. This encodes CASSKEVEEQFF.

This clonotype was seen only a few times. The V call is TRBV13, the J call TRBJ2-4; 12 bases fit TRBD1. Germline CDR1 PRHDT, CDR2 FYEKMQ (reference sequence). The CDR3 contains 16 residues. V gave up 4 bases and J gave up 8 bases; unmatched junction bases: 9. In DNA form, the CDR3 reads TGTGCCAGCAGCTCGAACCCCGGGACAGGGGGCGACATTCAGTACTTC. This gives the protein CASSSNPGTGGDIQYF.

This clonotype has more than one count but fewer than ten. The CDR3 end shows no conserved phenylalanine or tryptophan, and so a read error is likely. This chain uses TRBV18 with TRBJ1-1, with TRBD1 as a possible D gene (5 bases). Trimming stripped 4 bases from V and 2 bases from J, with 14 bases between. CDR3 length: 15 residues. Per the germline V gene, CDR1 is KGHSH and CDR2 is LQKENI. In nucleotides, the CDR3 is TGTGCCAGCTCACTCGGGGGAGGAACCAACACTGAAGCTTTCATT. Translated: CASSLGGGTNTEAFI.

The V call is TRBV7-2, the J call TRBJ2-5; weak D call: TRBD2 (5 bases). Trimming cost V 0 bases and J 0 bases, with 11 bases left between them. This CDR3 region has 16 residues. The V gene's germline CDR1 is SGHTA and CDR2 FQGNSA. The DNA of the CDR3 is TGTGCCAGCAGCTTAGCTTCCGGGGTGTACCAAGAGACCCAGTACTTC. Translation gives CASSLASGVYQETQYF.

The V and J genes are TRBV24-1 and TRBJ2-1, with 9 nucleotides matching TRBD2. CDR3 length: 13 amino acids. Losses at the gene ends were 5 bases for V and 15 bases for J; bases not matched to a gene: 10. Germline values: CDR1 KGHDR, CDR2 SFDVKD. The DNA for the CDR3 is TGTGCCACCAGTGTCTCGCGGGAGGGCCTCGGGTTCTTC. It translates to CATSVSREGLGFF.

This clonotype was counted between two and nine times. The gene calls are TRBV29-1 and TRBJ1-5; unclear D gene. Germline CDR1 and CDR2: SQVTM and ANQGSEA. CDR3 length: 12 amino acids. The V end was cut by 7 bases, the J end by 4 bases, with 11 bases between. The CDR3 DNA is TGCAGCGCGGGGAATCCTAATCAGCCCCAGCATTTT. The encoded protein is CSAGNPNQPQHF.

This chain uses TRBV11-3 with TRBJ2-3, with 10 bases matching TRBD2. The CDR3 is made up of 15 amino acids. Germline CDR1 reads SGHNT; CDR2 reads YENEEA. Germline trimming cut 1 base from V and 5 bases from J; bases unmatched to any gene: 3. The CDR3 sequence is CASSLGAGGRDTQYF. DNA for the CDR3: TGTGCCAGCAGCTTAGGAGCGGGAGGGAGAGATACGCAGTATTTT.